Included here is one TCR beta chain sequence, with context. Sequenced by immunoSEQ multiplex PCR; TCRdb stores in-frame clones only, minus some. The sample records about 240,000 clones, about four fifths being singletons. Germline CDR1 reads MGHDK; CDR2 reads SYGVNS. V trimming: 6 bases; J trimming: 0 bases; junction bases outside the gene matches: 12. CDR3 length equals 17 residues. Participants' reported clinical history set cohort assignment. Someone with COVID-19 had been met by exposed participants within 2 weeks before study entry. The data belong to a study of blood T cell repertoires in COVID-19.

The V and J genes are TRBV25-1 and TRBJ1-2; 8 bases fit TRBD1. This TCR was sampled from a middle-aged woman who had been exposed to COVID-19. Source material: PBMCs or T cells enriched from blood (not recorded which). In DNA form, the CDR3 reads TGTGCCAGCAGCCCGGAGACAGGGGTCCCAGCTAACTATGGCTACACCTTC. Its protein is CASSPETGVPANYGYTF.